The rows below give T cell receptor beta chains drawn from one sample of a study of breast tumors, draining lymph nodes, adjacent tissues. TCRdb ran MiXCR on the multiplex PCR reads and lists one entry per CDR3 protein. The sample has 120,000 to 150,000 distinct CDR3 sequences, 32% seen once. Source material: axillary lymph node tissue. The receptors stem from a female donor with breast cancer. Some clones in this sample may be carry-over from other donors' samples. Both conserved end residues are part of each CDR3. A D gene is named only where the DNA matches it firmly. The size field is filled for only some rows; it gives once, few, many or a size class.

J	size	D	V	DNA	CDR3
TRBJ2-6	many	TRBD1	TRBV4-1	TGCGCCAGCAGCCCGACAGGGTCGGGGGCCAACGTCCTGACTTTC	CASSPTGSGANVLTF
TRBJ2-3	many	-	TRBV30	TGTGCCTCCAACCGGGTTACGACAGATACGCAGTATTTT	CASNRVTTDTQYF
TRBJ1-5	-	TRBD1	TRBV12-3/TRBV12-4	TGTGCCAGCAGTTTCGGGACAGGGGGTAATCAGCCCCAGCATTTT	CASSFGTGGNQPQHF
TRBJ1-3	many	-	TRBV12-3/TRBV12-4	TGTGCCAGCAGTATCTACTCTGGAAACACCATATATTTT	CASSIYSGNTIYF
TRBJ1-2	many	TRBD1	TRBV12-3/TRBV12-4	TGTGCCAGCAGTTTAACCGACAGGGTCTCTGGCTACACCTTC	CASSLTDRVSGYTF
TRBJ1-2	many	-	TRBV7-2	TGTGCCAGCAGCCAGACAGTGGGCGCAGCTAACTATGGCTACACCTTC	CASSQTVGAANYGYTF
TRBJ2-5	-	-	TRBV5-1	TGCACCAGCAGCGTGGGGGCCTCGGAGACCCAGTACTTC	CTSSVGASETQYF
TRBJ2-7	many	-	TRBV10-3	TGTGCCATCAGTGAGTCATTGCTGAGCTCCTACGAGCAGTACTTC	CAISESLLSSYEQYF
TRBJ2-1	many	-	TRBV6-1	TGTGCCAGCAGAACCGCATACAATGAGCAGTTCTTC	CASRTAYNEQFF
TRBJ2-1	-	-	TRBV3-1	TGTGCCAGCAGCCAAGGATCAGGGTTAAATGAGCAGTTCTTC	CASSQGSGLNEQFF
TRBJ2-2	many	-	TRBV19	TGTGCCAGTAGTATAGACGGCGGGAAACAGACCGGGGAGCTGTTTTTT	CASSIDGGKQTGELFF
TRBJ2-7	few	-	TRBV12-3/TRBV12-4	TGTGCCAGCAGTCCCGACGGGGTTAGGCACGAGCAGTACTTC	CASSPDGVRHEQYF
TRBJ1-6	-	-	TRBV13	TGTGCCAGCAGCTTAGATCCTGGCCGTCCCCACTTT	CASSLDPGRPHF
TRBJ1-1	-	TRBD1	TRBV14	TGTGCCAGCAGCCGGTGGACAGGGGGTTTGAGCACTGAAGCTTTCTTT	CASSRWTGGLSTEAFF
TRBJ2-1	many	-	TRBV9	TGTGCCAGCACCGTCGCTCCCGTGGGGGGGCGGAATGAGCAGTTCTTC	CASTVAPVGGRNEQFF
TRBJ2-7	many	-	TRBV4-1	TGCGCCAGCAGCCAAACAGACTCATCTTCCTACGAGCAGTACTTC	CASSQTDSSSYEQYF
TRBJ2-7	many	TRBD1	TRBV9	TGTGCCAGCAGCTCTCAGGGACAGGACGCCTACTACGAGCAGTACTTC	CASSSQGQDAYYEQYF